A selection of T cell receptor beta chains follows, all from one sample in a study of cytomegalovirus exposure and HLA in healthy donors. Sequenced by immunoSEQ multiplex PCR; TCRdb stores in-frame clones only, minus some. Of 100,000 to 150,000 clones listed, roughly four fifths are singletons. Material: PBMCs. The receptors here all came from a boy aged 10-17 years in good health and CMV-seronegative. Each CDR3 is given with its conserved first and last residue. Fields, in order: V gene, D gene, J gene, clone size, CDR3 protein, CDR3 DNA. D genes are given only for firm matches. Clone size is not always given. Where it is, it says once, few, many or a class for expanded clones.

TRBV30	NA	TRBJ1-5	NA	CAWSVKWGGRGGNQPQHF	TGTGCCTGGAGTGTAAAGTGGGGGGGGAGGGGGGGCAATCAGCCCCAGCATTTT
TRBV9	NA	TRBJ1-4	NA	CASSKSWGANEKLFF	TGTGCCAGCAGCAAGTCCTGGGGGGCTAATGAAAAACTGTTTTTT
TRBV5-1	NA	TRBJ2-7	NA	CASSETDYEQYF	TGCGCCAGCAGCGAAACAGACTACGAGCAGTACTTC
TRBV30	NA	TRBJ1-2	NA	CACLLRGIYGYTF	TGTGCCTGCTTGCTAAGGGGGATCTATGGCTACACCTTC
TRBV2	NA	TRBJ2-7	NA	CASSESAADLSYEQYF	TGTGCCAGCAGTGAATCCGCGGCAGACTTGTCCTACGAGCAGTACTTC
TRBV14	NA	TRBJ2-2	NA	CASSLLSTLNTGELFF	TGTGCCAGCAGCCTGTTGTCGACACTCAACACCGGGGAGCTGTTTTTT
TRBV30	NA	TRBJ1-3	NA	CAWSPGVNTIYF	TGTGCCTGGAGTCCAGGGGTAAACACCATATATTTT
TRBV11-2	NA	TRBJ2-7	NA	CASSLDSGDGGYEQYF	TGTGCCAGCAGCTTAGATTCAGGCGATGGAGGCTACGAGCAGTACTTC
TRBV30	TRBD2	TRBJ2-1	few	CAMEAGLAVNNEQFF	TGTGCCATGGAGGCGGGACTAGCAGTAAACAATGAGCAGTTCTTC
TRBV5-5	TRBD1	TRBJ2-2	NA	CASSAEGGHTGELFF	TGTGCCAGCAGCGCTGAAGGGGGCCACACCGGGGAGCTGTTTTTT
TRBV4-1	NA	TRBJ1-2	NA	CASSQVEGGGYTF	TGCGCCAGCAGCCAAGTAGAGGGAGGAGGCTACACCTTC
TRBV29-1	NA	TRBJ2-1	NA	CSVDGLAPNEQFF	TGCAGCGTTGATGGCCTAGCGCCCAATGAGCAGTTCTTC
TRBV4-1	TRBD2	TRBJ2-5	NA	CASSQGLAEETQYF	TGCGCCAGCAGCCAGGGACTAGCGGAAGAGACCCAGTACTTC
TRBV6-1	NA	TRBJ1-5	NA	CASSDLLEEFGVQPQHF	TGTGCCAGCAGTGACCTGCTGGAGGAATTTGGGGTTCAGCCCCAGCATTTT
TRBV7-6	NA	TRBJ1-1	few	CASSLRGQNTEAFF	TGTGCCAGCAGCTTAAGGGGACAGAACACTGAAGCTTTCTTT
TRBV6-4	NA	TRBJ1-1	few	CASSDSGGNTEAFF	TGTGCCAGCAGTGACTCGGGAGGGAACACTGAAGCTTTCTTT
TRBV4-1	TRBD2	TRBJ2-1	NA	CASSQVDGRAGEQFF	TGCGCCAGCAGCCAAGTGGACGGGAGGGCCGGTGAGCAGTTCTTC
TRBV30	TRBD1	TRBJ1-2	NA	CAWGTGGLYGYTF	TGTGCCTGGGGGACAGGGGGCCTCTATGGCTACACCTTC
TRBV27	NA	TRBJ2-1	NA	CASRPISALDNEQFF	TGTGCCAGCAGGCCCATTTCAGCCCTAGACAATGAGCAGTTCTTC
TRBV4-1	NA	TRBJ2-7	NA	CASSPDTISYEQYF	TGCGCCAGCAGCCCTGACACGATTTCCTACGAGCAGTACTTC
TRBV5-1	NA	TRBJ1-2	NA	CASSLVPVNAPGYTF	TGCGCCAGCAGCTTGGTCCCAGTTAACGCTCCTGGCTACACCTTC
TRBV29-1	NA	TRBJ1-5	NA	CSVGGGNQPQHF	TGCAGCGTAGGAGGAGGCAATCAGCCCCAGCATTTT
TRBV5-1	TRBD2	TRBJ2-7	NA	CASSSRTSGSGDEQYF	TGCGCCAGCAGCTCCCGGACTAGCGGGAGTGGTGACGAGCAGTACTTC
TRBV2	NA	TRBJ1-2	NA	CAKTGGDGYTF	TGTGCCAAGACGGGGGGCGATGGCTACACCTTC
TRBV7-6	NA	TRBJ2-2	NA	CASSTGDSWAGELFF	TGTGCCAGCAGCACCGGGGACTCCTGGGCCGGGGAGCTGTTTTTT
TRBV4-3	NA	TRBJ2-7	NA	CASSQENGVPYEQYF	TGCGCCAGCAGCCAAGAGAACGGGGTGCCTTACGAGCAGTACTTC
TRBV7-2	NA	TRBJ2-3	NA	CASSSWEVREPPADTQYF	TGTGCCAGCAGCTCGTGGGAGGTTAGGGAACCTCCGGCAGATACGCAGTATTTT
TRBV4-2	TRBD2	TRBJ2-7	NA	CASSHGTSSYEQYF	TGTGCCAGCAGCCACGGGACTAGCAGTTACGAGCAGTACTTC
TRBV19	NA	TRBJ1-5	once	CASSIAAAAQPQHF	TGTGCCAGTAGTATCGCGGCCGCGGCTCAGCCCCAGCATTTT
TRBV30	NA	TRBJ2-7	NA	CAWSVRGGYEQYF	TGTGCCTGGAGTGTAAGAGGTGGATACGAGCAGTACTTC
TRBV30	TRBD1	TRBJ1-1	few	CAWSVGDSYENRNTEAFF	TGTGCCTGGAGTGTAGGGGACAGTTACGAGAATAGGAACACTGAAGCTTTCTTT
TRBV5-6	TRBD1	TRBJ2-1	NA	CASSVDRVIVYNEQFF	TGTGCCAGCAGCGTCGACAGGGTAATCGTGTACAATGAGCAGTTCTTC
TRBV6-5	TRBD2	TRBJ2-7	NA	CASSYSRTSYEQYF	TGTGCCAGCAGTTACTCGAGGACTAGCTACGAGCAGTACTTC
TRBV6-5	NA	TRBJ2-7	NA	CASSSDGGSYEQYF	TGTGCCAGCAGTTCCGACGGCGGGTCCTACGAGCAGTACTTC
TRBV9	TRBD1	TRBJ2-4	NA	CASSVSPTGENIQYF	TGTGCCAGCAGCGTATCTCCGACAGGGGAAAACATTCAGTACTTC
TRBV5-1	TRBD2	TRBJ2-7	NA	CASSPEGLAGVSYEQYF	TGCGCCAGCAGCCCCGAGGGCTTAGCGGGAGTATCCTACGAGCAGTACTTC
TRBV5-1	TRBD1	TRBJ1-1	NA	CASSLAGGAMNTEAFF	TGCGCCAGCAGCTTGGCAGGGGGCGCGATGAACACTGAAGCTTTCTTT
TRBV30	TRBD1	TRBJ2-3	NA	CAWARQGSTDTQYF	TGTGCCTGGGCCCGACAGGGGTCCACAGATACGCAGTATTTT
TRBV19	TRBD1	TRBJ1-1	NA	CASRTTGGYTEAFF	TGTGCCAGTAGGACGACAGGGGGGTACACTGAAGCTTTCTTT
TRBV10-3	TRBD2	TRBJ2-2	NA	CAISDGGRATGELFF	TGTGCCATCAGTGACGGCGGGAGGGCCACCGGGGAGCTGTTTTTT
TRBV29-1	TRBD1	TRBJ2-4	NA	CSAWDRLAKNIQYF	TGCAGCGCCTGGGACAGACTAGCCAAAAACATTCAGTACTTC
TRBV7-7	TRBD1	TRBJ2-1	NA	CASSRGQGAYNEQFF	TGTGCCAGCAGCCGTGGACAGGGAGCCTACAATGAGCAGTTCTTC
TRBV5-4	TRBD2	TRBJ2-2	NA	CASSLGLAGAEGELFF	TGTGCCAGCAGCCTAGGACTAGCGGGAGCCGAGGGGGAGCTGTTTTTT
TRBV29-1	TRBD1	TRBJ1-1	once	CSVETGTNTEAFF	TGCAGCGTTGAGACAGGGACAAACACTGAAGCTTTCTTT
TRBV30	TRBD2	TRBJ2-7	NA	CAWRKAGGPHEQYF	TGTGCCTGGAGAAAAGCGGGAGGGCCCCACGAGCAGTACTTC
TRBV11-2	NA	TRBJ2-7	few	CASKQRPEGSYEQYF	TGTGCCAGCAAGCAGCGGCCGGAGGGATCCTACGAGCAGTACTTC
TRBV30	TRBD1	TRBJ2-7	NA	CAWRPMGQGEQYF	TGTGCCTGGAGACCGATGGGACAGGGTGAGCAGTACTTC
TRBV30	TRBD1	TRBJ2-2	once	CAWSTPYRGRTGELFF	TGTGCCTGGAGTACCCCTTACAGGGGACGTACCGGGGAGCTGTTTTTT